The T cell receptor beta chain described here comes from a study of T-cell reconstitution after alpha-beta-depleted transplantation in children. A word on this clonotype: Its specificity is not known. A read error may explain this, as a much larger clone is one base away. In this CDR3 the conserved last residue, phenylalanine or tryptophan, is missing, so a read error is likely.

V was clipped by 1 base and J by 5 bases; unmatched bases: 6. CDR1 SGHTA and CDR2 FQGNSA come from the germline V gene. There are 17 residues in the CDR3. Whole-study results and caveats: Diversity and T-cell counts at one year after transplant derived mostly from new T cells. Reported findings indicate that, about two months after transplant, alpha-beta T cells came from several hundred expanded clones, which were derived from non-depleted graft cells.

For TCRbeta, the library was prepared with unique molecular identifiers. Using its own MiXCR run on the PCR reads, TCRdb lists one record per CDR3 protein. This sample has about 580,000 distinct CDR3 sequences, with roughly 23% found just once. This chain connects TRBV7-2 to TRBJ2-3; the match to TRBD2 covers 13 bases. Material: PBMCs, mostly from graft donor cells, obtained 360 days after TCRalphabeta/CD19-depleted stem cell transplant. This sequence was found in a boy under two years old who had a stem cell transplant for acute myeloid leukemia, so the T cells may come from the graft donor. CDR3 amino acids: CASSLVLTSGGKDTQYL. The CDR3 DNA sequence: TGTGCCAGCAGCTTAGTATTGACTAGCGGGGGGAAAGATACGCAGTATTTA.